The 14 T cell receptor beta chains listed next were all sequenced from one sample in a study of blood T cell repertoires in COVID-19. Method: immunoSEQ multiplex PCR; TCRdb's copy keeps in-frame clones and lacks some. The table has approximately 460,000 clones, nearly 90% seen once. The sequenced sample consisted of peripheral blood. The receptors here all came from a man between 18 and 29 years old with COVID-19, enrolled during active disease.

The chain joins TRBV6-5 to TRBJ2-7, with TRBD2 as a possible D gene (5 bases). Germline CDR1 is MNHEY and CDR2 is SVGAGI. There are 14 residues in the CDR3. V lost 10 bases and J 2 bases, leaving 18 bases between the germline ends. This CDR3 is CATTPPRGTYEQYF. CDR3 bases: TGTGCCACCACCCCCCCTCGAGGGACCTACGAGCAGTACTTC.

The J gene is TRBJ2-6, the V gene TRBV7-2; no clear D. The germline V and J ends were trimmed by 2 bases and 1 base, with 6 bases remaining between them. The CDR3 length is 15 residues. CDR1 is SGHTA and CDR2 is FQGNSA in the germline V gene. This chain's CDR3 is CASSLRLSGANVLTF. CDR3 in DNA: TGTGCCAGCAGCTTACGGTTGTCTGGGGCCAACGTCCTGACTTTC.

The chain couples TRBV5-4 to TRBJ2-3; 9 bases line up with TRBD2. Trimming removed 0 bases from V and 5 bases from J; junction bases left unmatched: 4. This CDR3 has 15 amino acids. Germline CDR1 reads SGHNT; CDR2 reads YYREEE (reference sequence). CDR3 loop: CASSLASGVQDTQYF. The CDR3 bases are TGTGCCAGCAGCTTGGCTAGCGGGGTTCAAGATACGCAGTATTTT. Full variable domain (remainder filled in from reference TRBV5-4 and TRBJ2-3): ETGVTQSPTHLIKTRGQQVTLRCSSQSGHNTVSWYQQALGQGPQFIFQYYREEENGRGNFPPRFSGLQFPNYSSELNVNALELDDSALYLCASSLASGVQDTQYFGPGTRLTVL.

V and J are TRBV7-2 and TRBJ2-7; D gene unclear. Per germline, CDR1 SGHTA and CDR2 FQGNSA. V was clipped by 1 base and J by 4 bases, with 17 bases between them. The CDR3 consists of 16 residues. Here the CDR3 reads CASSLDGDPLMYEQYF. The CDR3 nucleotides are TGTGCCAGCAGCTTAGATGGAGACCCCTTGATGTACGAGCAGTACTTC. The full variable domain, rest sourced from reference TRBV7-2 and TRBJ2-7, is GAGVSQSPSNKVTEKGKDVELRCDPISGHTALYWYRQSLGQGLEFLIYFQGNSAPDKSGLPSDRFSAERTGGSVSTLTIQRTQQEDSAVYLCASSLDGDPLMYEQYFGPGTRLTVT.

The chain employs TRBV5-5 and TRBJ1-1; D not certain. The CDR3 runs to 13 residues. The germline CDR1 and CDR2 sequences are SGHKS and YYEKEE (reference sequence). The V end lost 5 bases, the J end lost 1 base, and 9 bases lay between the germline ends. The CDR3 sequence: CASRRQGNTEAFF. The CDR3 DNA is TGTGCCAGCAGGAGACAAGGGAACACTGAAGCTTTCTTT.

V and J are TRBV11-2 and TRBJ1-3; D gene ambiguous. The CDR3 contains 14 residues. The germline V gene encodes CDR1 SGHAT and CDR2 FQNNGV. V lost 5 bases and J 0 bases, leaving 8 bases between the germline ends. The chain's CDR3 is CASSQQFSGNTIYF. In DNA, the CDR3 is TGTGCCAGCAGCCAACAGTTCTCTGGAAACACCATATATTTT.

The chain combines TRBV10-2 with TRBJ2-2; 8 positions agree with TRBD2. J gave up 4 bases and V 3 bases, and 1 base lay outside the gene matches. CDR3 length equals 14 residues. CDR1 and CDR2 (germline): WSHSY, SAAADI. The chain's CDR3 is CASSESGGTGELFF. DNA of the CDR3: TGCGCCAGCAGTGAAAGCGGGGGCACCGGGGAGCTGTTTTTT.

The gene calls are TRBV6-5 and TRBJ1-6; unclear D gene. The ends were cut back, 2 bases at V and 7 bases at J, with 6 bases in the middle. The CDR3 sequence is 13 residues long. CDR1 is MNHEY and CDR2 is SVGAGI in the germline V gene. The CDR3 DNA sequence: TGTGCCAGCAGTTACGAGGTGAATTCACCCCTCCACTTT. Its translation is CASSYEVNSPLHF.

The J gene is TRBJ2-7, the V gene TRBV15; 12 bases are shared with TRBD2. Germline V gives CDR1 LNHNV, CDR2 YYDKDF (reference sequence). This CDR3 is built from 17 residues. V lost 0 bases and J lost 5; bases outside the gene matches: 8. CDR3 protein: CATSRDPRLAGVHEQYF. The CDR3, as DNA: TGTGCCACCAGCAGAGATCCCCGACTAGCGGGAGTCCACGAGCAGTACTTC.

This chain links TRBV29-1 with TRBJ1-2; TRBD1 matches 9 bases. There are 17 residues in the CDR3. Trimming took 3 bases from V and 8 from J; bases not matched to a gene: 19. Germline CDR1 reads SQVTM; CDR2 reads ANQGSEA. The chain's CDR3 is CSVDLFRDREQYDGYTF. CDR3 bases: TGCAGCGTTGACCTATTCCGGGACAGGGAACAGTATGACGGCTACACCTTC. Filled out from reference TRBV29-1 and TRBJ1-2, the complete variable domain reads SAVISQKPSRDICQRGTSLTIQCQVDSQVTMMFWYRQQPGQSLTLIATANQGSEATYESGFVIDKFPISRPNLTFSTLTVSNMSPEDSSIYLCSVDLFRDREQYDGYTFGSGTRLTVV.

The gene calls are TRBV5-1 and TRBJ1-5, with TRBD1 as a possible D gene (6 bases). The CDR3 totals 15 residues. V dropped 4 bases and J dropped 6 bases, with 17 bases sitting between them. Germline V gives CDR1 SGHRS, CDR2 YFSETQ. The chain's CDR3 is CASSPGPQGGQPQHF. The CDR3 DNA reads as TGCGCCAGCAGCCCTGGCCCACAGGGTGGTCAGCCCCAGCATTTT. The full variable domain, rest sourced from reference TRBV5-1 and TRBJ1-5, is KAGVTQTPRYLIKTRGQQVTLSCSPISGHRSVSWYQQTPGQGLQFLFEYFSETQRNKGNFPGRFSGRQFSNSRSEMNVSTLELGDSALYLCASSPGPQGGQPQHFGDGTRLSIL.

CDR3 protein: CASSLGHKGGNQPQHF. The CDR3 nucleotides are TGTGCCAGCAGCTTAGGGCACAAAGGGGGCAATCAGCCCCAGCATTTT. The chain is built from TRBV7-2 and TRBJ1-5, with D maybe TRBD1 (5 bases). In germline, CDR1 is SGHTA, CDR2 FQGNSA. This CDR3 has 16 residues. The ends were cut back, 1 base at V and 2 bases at J, with 12 bases in the middle.

The rearrangement links TRBV29-1 to TRBJ1-2, with 9 positions matching TRBD1. V lost 6 bases and J lost 4; bases outside the gene matches: 15. CDR1 is SQVTM and CDR2 is ANQGSEA in the germline V gene. CDR3 length: 16 amino acids. The CDR3 reads CSVHPRGTGISYGYTF. Written as DNA, the CDR3 is TGCAGCGTCCACCCGAGGGGGACAGGGATCAGCTATGGCTACACCTTC.

The chain recombines TRBV6-5 with TRBJ2-5; D not resolved. The CDR3 contains 10 residues. The V gene's germline CDR1 is MNHEY and CDR2 SVGAGI. Trimming stripped 11 bases from V and 0 bases from J, with 4 bases between. The CDR3 DNA sequence: TGTGCCTCGTACCAAGAGACCCAGTACTTC. Residues: CASYQETQYF.